The next 6 T cell receptor beta chains were all read from a single sample in a study of T cell responses to AZD1222 COVID-19 vaccine. Here immunoSEQ multiplex PCR was the method, and the copy in TCRdb shows in-frame clones only, minus some. The sample has 130,000 to 150,000 clones, about 87% seen once. Source: peripheral blood, taken on day 0 of AZD1222 vaccination. Receptors were obtained from an adult in good health.

This chain uses TRBV7-2 with TRBJ2-5; tentatively, D is TRBD1 or TRBD2 (5 bases each). The V gene's germline CDR1 is SGHTA and CDR2 FQGNSA. V was shortened by 0 bases and J by 0 bases, with 5 bases between the two germline ends. The CDR3 covers 14 residues. CDR3 sequence: CASSLAGDQETQYF. The DNA of the CDR3 is TGTGCCAGCAGCTTAGCGGGGGACCAAGAGACCCAGTACTTC.

The V gene is TRBV18, the J gene TRBJ2-7, with 7 bases that match TRBD1. This CDR3 contains 14 residues. V was pared by 3 bases and J by 3 bases, with 5 bases of the junction left unmatched. Germline CDR1 KGHSH, CDR2 LQKENI. The CDR3 coding sequence is TGTGCCAGCTCACCTTCCGGGACAGACTACGAGCAGTACTTC. Amino acids: CASSPSGTDYEQYF.

In its sample, this clone was seen a few times. V and J are TRBV5-1 and TRBJ1-2; 7 bases fit TRBD1. Germline CDR1 and CDR2: SGHRS and YFSETQ. The CDR3 contains 14 residues. With V trimmed by 4 bases and J by 3 bases, 6 bases remained unmatched. The CDR3 region is CASSGTEWYYGYTF. For the CDR3, the DNA is TGCGCCAGCAGCGGGACAGAGTGGTACTATGGCTACACCTTC.

The sample holds a few counts of this clone. V is TRBV7-9 and J is TRBJ2-7; no clear D. The CDR3 spans 13 residues. The germline V and J ends were trimmed by 3 bases and 4 bases, with 10 bases remaining between them. Germline CDR1 and CDR2: SEHNR and FQNEAQ (reference sequence). CDR3 bases: TGTGCCAGCAGCTTTACTGAGGTATACGAGCAGTACTTC. It yields the protein CASSFTEVYEQYF. The full variable domain, rest sourced from reference TRBV7-9 and TRBJ2-7, is DTGVSQNPRHKITKRGQNVTFRCDPISEHNRLYWYRQTLGQGPEFLTYFQNEAQLEKSRLLSDRFSAERPKGSFSTLEIQRTEQGDSAMYLCASSFTEVYEQYFGPGTRLTVT.

V gene TRBV28 combines with J gene TRBJ1-1; 7 nucleotides agree with TRBD1. The V gene's germline CDR1 is MDHEN and CDR2 SYDVKM. CDR3 length: 15 amino acids. V dropped 4 bases and J dropped 5; count of bases not matched to a gene: 10. The CDR3 loop reads CASSSPQGSDTEAFF. DNA of the CDR3: TGTGCCAGCAGTTCTCCACAGGGGAGTGATACTGAAGCTTTCTTT.

The genes are TRBV11-1 and TRBJ1-1; D is uncertain. Trimming shortened V by 0 bases and J by 7 bases, and 9 bases separated the two germline ends. The CDR3 length is 13 residues. Per the germline V gene, CDR1 is SGHAT and CDR2 is FQDESV (reference sequence). CDR3 region: CASSLARTDEAFF. The CDR3 DNA reads TGTGCCAGCAGCTTAGCGCGGACGGATGAAGCTTTCTTT.